This TCR beta chain appears in the sequencing data of a study of early T cells in non-severe SARS-CoV-2 infection. Study details: Whole-blood bulk RNA, unsorted, was sequenced, and chains were unpaired. Study outcomes and limitations: Using VDJdb, the matching emphasized anti-spike CD8 responses while missing private and CD4 specificities.

About this clonotype: Its specificity is unknown.

CDR3 length equals 13 residues. Separate cDNA molecules each had unique molecular identifiers attached to them. Each CDR3 protein gets one entry after TCRdb re-called the 5' RACE reads with MiXCR. The sample holds roughly 80,000 distinct CDR3 sequences, 15% to 17% seen once. The sequenced sample was whole blood. The gene calls are TRBV21-1 and TRBJ2-2; the table's D call, TRBD2, has no DNA check behind it. TRBV21-1 is a recognized pseudogene. The source is an adult who was a healthcare worker with PCR-confirmed SARS-CoV-2 infection or an uninfected control (not recorded which). CDR3 coding DNA: TGTGCCAGCAGCCGCGGAGGGACCGGGGAGCTGTTTTTT. It yields the protein CASSRGGTGELFF.